The clone carrying this TCR beta chain has only a few counts. V gave up 6 bases and J gave up 5 bases, with 14 bases separating them. The germline gives CDR1 MNHEY, CDR2 SVGEGT. The CDR3 loop spans 14 amino acids. Random hexamers were used to reverse transcribe an amount of roughly 0.45 to 1 ug RNA. TCRdb called the immunoSEQ multiplex PCR reads again in MiXCR, with one record for every CDR3 protein. The table includes 100,000 to 150,000 distinct CDR3 sequences, about 94% detected once. This record belongs to a study of CD8 T cells in Susac syndrome. This chain joins TRBV6-2 or TRBV6-3 and TRBJ1-5; D might be TRBD1 (5 bases). This receptor was obtained from a human donor with Susac syndrome. Sequenced: CD8+ T cells from PBMCs. CDR3 region: CASSYTGLDQPQHF. The DNA for the CDR3 is TGTGCCAGCAGCTACACAGGCCTCGATCAGCCCCAGCATTTT.